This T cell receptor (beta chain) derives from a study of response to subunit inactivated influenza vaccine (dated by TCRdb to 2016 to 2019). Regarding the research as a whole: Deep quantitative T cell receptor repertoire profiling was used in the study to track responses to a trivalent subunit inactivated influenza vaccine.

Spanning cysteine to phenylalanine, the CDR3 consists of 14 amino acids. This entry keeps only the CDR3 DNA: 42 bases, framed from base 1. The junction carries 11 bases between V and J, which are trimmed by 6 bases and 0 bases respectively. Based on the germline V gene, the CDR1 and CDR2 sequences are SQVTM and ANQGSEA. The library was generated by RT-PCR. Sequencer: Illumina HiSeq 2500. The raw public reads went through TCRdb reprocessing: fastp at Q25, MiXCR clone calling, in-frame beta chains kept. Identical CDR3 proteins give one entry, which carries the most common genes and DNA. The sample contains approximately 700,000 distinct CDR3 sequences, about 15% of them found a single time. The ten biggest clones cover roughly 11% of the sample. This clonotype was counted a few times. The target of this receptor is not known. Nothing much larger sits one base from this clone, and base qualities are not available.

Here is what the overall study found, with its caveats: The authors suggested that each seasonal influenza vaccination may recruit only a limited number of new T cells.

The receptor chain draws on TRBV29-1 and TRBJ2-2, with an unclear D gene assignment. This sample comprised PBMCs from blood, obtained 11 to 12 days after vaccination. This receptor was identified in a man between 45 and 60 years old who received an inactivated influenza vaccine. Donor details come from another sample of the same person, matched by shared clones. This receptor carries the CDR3 CSVVGPTNTGELFF. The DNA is TGCAGCGTGGTCGGACCCACGAACACCGGGGAGCTGTTTTTT.